This T cell receptor (beta chain) was sequenced during a study of shared clonotypes between healthy human individuals. This clone was observed a single time. The CDR3 covers 13 residues. With 8 bases removed from V and 9 bases from J, the gap between germline ends came to 17 bases. Germline CDR1 LNHNV, CDR2 YYDKDF (reference sequence). Clones were sequenced by immunoSEQ multiplex PCR, and TCRdb holds only the in-frame ones, with some missing. The table includes some 1,900,000 clones, approximately 94% detected once. Naive CD8 cells lacked CD45RO and underwent positive selection for CCR7, leaving out terminally differentiated effector memory CD45RA+ cells.

Sequencing was performed on naive CD8+ T cells sorted from blood. The receptor comes from a man in his late teens or twenties in good health. The chain links TRBV15 to TRBJ1-5; possible D gene TRBD1, 5 bases. This chain's CDR3 is CATHGGVFRPQHF. The CDR3 region has the DNA TGTGCCACCCATGGAGGGGTATTTAGGCCCCAGCATTTT.